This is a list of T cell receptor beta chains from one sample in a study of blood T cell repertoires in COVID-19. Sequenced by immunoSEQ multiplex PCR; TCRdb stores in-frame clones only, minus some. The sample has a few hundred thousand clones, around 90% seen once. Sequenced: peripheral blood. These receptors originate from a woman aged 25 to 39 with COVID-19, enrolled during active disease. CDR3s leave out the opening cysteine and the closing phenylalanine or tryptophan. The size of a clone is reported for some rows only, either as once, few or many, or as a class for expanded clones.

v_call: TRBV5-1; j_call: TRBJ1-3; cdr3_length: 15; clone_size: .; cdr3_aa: ASSLEGTRRSGNTIY
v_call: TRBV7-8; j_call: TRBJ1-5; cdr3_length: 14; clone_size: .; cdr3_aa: ASSFGQLGGNQPQH
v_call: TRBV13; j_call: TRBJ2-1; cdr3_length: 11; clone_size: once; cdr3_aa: ASRRGRAMQQF
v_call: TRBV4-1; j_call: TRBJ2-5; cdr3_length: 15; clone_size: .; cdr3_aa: ASSQEFSGPYQETQY
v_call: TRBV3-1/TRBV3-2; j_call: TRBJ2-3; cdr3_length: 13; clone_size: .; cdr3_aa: ASSLRLAGTDTQY
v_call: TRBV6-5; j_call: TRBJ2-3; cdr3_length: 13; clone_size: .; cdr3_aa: ASSRAGTGRDTQY
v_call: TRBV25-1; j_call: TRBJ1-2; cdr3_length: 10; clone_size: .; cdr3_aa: ASSGGAYGYT
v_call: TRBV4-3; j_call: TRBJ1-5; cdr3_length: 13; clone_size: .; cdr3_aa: ASSGTYGGKQPQH
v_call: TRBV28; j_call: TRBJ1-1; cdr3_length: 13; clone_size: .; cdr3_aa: ASSYPGQGAVEAF
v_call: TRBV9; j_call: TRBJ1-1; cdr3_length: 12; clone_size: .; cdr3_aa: ASSVGRLNTEAF
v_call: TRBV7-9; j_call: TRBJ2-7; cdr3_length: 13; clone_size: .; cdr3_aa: ASSSPEESSYEQY
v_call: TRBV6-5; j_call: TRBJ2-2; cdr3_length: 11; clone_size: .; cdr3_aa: ATYRGDTGELF
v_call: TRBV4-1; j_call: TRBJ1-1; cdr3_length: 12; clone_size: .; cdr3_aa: ASSLGGWTAEAF
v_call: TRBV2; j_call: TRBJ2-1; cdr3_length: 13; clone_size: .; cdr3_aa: ASSETMSRGHEQF
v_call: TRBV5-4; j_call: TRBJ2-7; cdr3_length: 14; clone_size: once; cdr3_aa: ASSSRYAGGTYEQY
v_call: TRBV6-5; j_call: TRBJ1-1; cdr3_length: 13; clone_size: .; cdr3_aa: ASSPSTGGGTEAF